The rows below give T cell receptor beta chains drawn from one sample of a study of shared clonotypes between healthy human individuals. Only in-frame clones appear in the TCRdb table, and some are missing; sequencing was by immunoSEQ multiplex PCR. The sample contains around 1.5 million clones, 98% of which appear only once. Source material: naive CD4+ T cells sorted from blood. These receptors all come from a man under 40 in good health. Both conserved end residues are part of each CDR3. The order of the fields is CDR3 length, J gene, D gene, V gene, CDR3 protein, CDR3 DNA. A D gene is named only where the DNA matches it firmly.

18	TRBJ2-7	-	TRBV4-1	CASSQPPHDVAAGYEQYF	TGCGCCAGCAGCCAACCTCCCCACGATGTCGCCGCTGGTTACGAGCAGTACTTC
17	TRBJ1-3	-	TRBV10-2	CASSESAGVSSGNTIYF	TGCGCCAGCAGTGAGTCCGCAGGCGTGAGCTCTGGAAACACCATATATTTT
13	TRBJ1-1	-	TRBV6-5	CASRPGVRTEAFF	TGTGCCAGCAGACCAGGGGTTCGCACTGAAGCTTTCTTT
12	TRBJ2-5	-	TRBV29-1	CSGARTSETQYF	TGCAGCGGAGCACGGACATCTGAGACCCAGTACTTC
15	TRBJ2-5	TRBD2	TRBV6-4	CASSETSGFQETQYF	TGTGCCAGCAGTGAGACTAGCGGGTTTCAAGAGACCCAGTACTTC
14	TRBJ1-2	-	TRBV30	CAWSVLVGGYGYTF	TGTGCCTGGAGTGTACTCGTAGGGGGCTATGGCTACACCTTC
14	TRBJ1-5	-	TRBV19	CASSPRASNQPQHF	TGTGCCAGTAGTCCCCGTGCCTCCAATCAGCCCCAGCATTTT
11	TRBJ2-2	-	TRBV29-1	CSVSKAGELFF	TGCAGCGTTTCGAAGGCCGGGGAGCTGTTTTTT
13	TRBJ2-7	TRBD2	TRBV6-5	CASSLTSGRARDF	TGTGCCAGCAGCCTTACTAGCGGGAGGGCCAGAGACTTC
14	TRBJ2-1	-	TRBV14	CATSLGVPYNEQFF	TGTGCCACATCCTTGGGGGTTCCTTACAATGAGCAGTTCTTC
18	TRBJ2-2	TRBD1	TRBV27	CASSLKPTGTGYTGELFF	TGTGCCAGCAGCCTAAAGCCAACCGGGACAGGATACACCGGGGAGCTGTTTTTT
16	TRBJ1-5	TRBD1	TRBV6-6	CASSYSGQGSNQPQHF	TGTGCCAGCAGTTACTCCGGACAGGGTAGCAATCAGCCCCAGCATTTT
13	TRBJ1-2	TRBD1	TRBV6-6	CASSLDRVVGYTF	TGTGCCAGCAGTTTGGACAGGGTGGTAGGCTACACCTTC
17	TRBJ2-3	TRBD2	TRBV7-9	CASSSILAGVFTDTQYF	TGTGCCAGCAGCTCGATTCTAGCGGGAGTATTCACAGATACGCAGTATTTT
13	TRBJ2-7	-	TRBV6-5	CASSSLGPYEQYF	TGTGCCAGCAGTTCCTTGGGGCCCTACGAGCAGTACTTC
14	TRBJ2-1	-	TRBV6-1	CASSEAYGPNEQFF	TGTGCCAGCAGTGAAGCATACGGGCCCAATGAGCAGTTCTTC
16	TRBJ1-5	-	TRBV19	CASSIVRTRWGSPQHF	TGTGCCAGTAGTATTGTGAGGACCAGGTGGGGTTCGCCCCAGCATTTT
16	TRBJ2-2	-	TRBV28	CASSISRGRGTGELFF	TGTGCCAGCAGTATTTCACGGGGCCGCGGCACCGGGGAGCTGTTTTTT
16	TRBJ2-1	-	TRBV19	CASSIARGAWYNEQFF	TGTGCCAGTAGTATAGCTAGGGGGGCTTGGTACAATGAGCAGTTCTTC
13	TRBJ2-7	-	TRBV2	CASSGQATYEQYF	TGTGCCAGCAGTGGACAGGCCACCTACGAGCAGTACTTC
11	TRBJ2-5	-	TRBV29-1	CSVRGVETQYF	TGCAGCGTAAGGGGCGTGGAGACCCAGTACTTC
14	TRBJ2-7	-	TRBV7-9	CASSLTLDTYEQYF	TGTGCCAGCAGCTTGACACTAGACACCTACGAGCAGTACTTC